Listed below are T cell receptor beta chains from one sample, sequenced in a study of T-cell memory formation after mild COVID-19. Using its own MiXCR run on the 5' RACE reads, TCRdb lists one record per CDR3 protein. Of about 440,000 distinct CDR3 sequences in the sample, around 20% are singletons; the top ten hold 8.4%. Sequences were obtained from PBMCs or a T cell subset sorted from them (not recorded which). Receptor source: an adult woman who had mild COVID-19 (a few samples of this study predate the infection). Cell type and time point are not known. The CDR3 runs from the conserved cysteine through the conserved F or W. A D gene is named only where the DNA matches it firmly. Clone size appears in some rows only: once, few, many, or a class for an expanded clone.

J gene,D gene,clone size,V gene,CDR3 protein
TRBJ2-7,TRBD1,NA,TRBV4-2,CASSQPDRGSFYEQYF
TRBJ1-1,NA,NA,TRBV10-3,CAISVGQNTEAFF
TRBJ2-5,TRBD2,NA,TRBV6-2/TRBV6-3,CASSYRLAGVEETQYF
TRBJ2-3,NA,few,TRBV25-1,CASSEWGSADTQYF
TRBJ2-1,NA,few,TRBV5-4,CASSPGATGNEQFF
TRBJ2-3,TRBD2,NA,TRBV28,CASSSRLAASTDKQYF
TRBJ2-5,NA,few,TRBV12-3/TRBV12-4,CASSLKRETQYF
TRBJ2-2,NA,NA,TRBV20-1,CSASGGADTGELFF
TRBJ2-7,TRBD1,few,TRBV28,CASSSLGGEEEQYF
TRBJ1-2,NA,NA,TRBV18,CASSPPPGGNYGYTF
TRBJ2-1,NA,NA,TRBV9,CASSALIRGANEQFF
TRBJ2-5,NA,few,TRBV7-9,CASSLDYGETQYF
TRBJ2-5,NA,NA,TRBV27,CASSPPPGVVGQETQYF
TRBJ1-1,TRBD1,NA,TRBV9,CASSVEGQGAHTEAFF
TRBJ2-1,NA,NA,TRBV12-3/TRBV12-4,CASSKKGLTQFF
TRBJ2-2,NA,many,TRBV12-3/TRBV12-4,CASSYGAGELFF
TRBJ2-5,NA,NA,TRBV5-1,CASSLGKVRETQYF
TRBJ2-3,TRBD1,few,TRBV27,CASSSTGGSLITDTQYF
TRBJ2-1,TRBD2,NA,TRBV6-5,CASSKPTSGPARNEQFF
TRBJ2-5,TRBD2,few,TRBV7-9,CASSLGRLSGGSQETQYF
TRBJ2-5,TRBD2,NA,TRBV4-1,CASSLSYGGQETQYF
TRBJ2-1,NA,NA,TRBV12-3/TRBV12-4,CASTVGGRGSYNEQFF
TRBJ2-2,TRBD2,once,TRBV13,CASSLELGGLAGPLQDTGELFF
TRBJ2-2,NA,NA,TRBV5-6,CASSLLGGGNTGELFF
TRBJ1-1,NA,NA,TRBV6-5,CASSYLGPGSGSLAEAFF
TRBJ2-7,TRBD2,many,TRBV20-1,CSAISLSGASYEQYF
TRBJ1-1,NA,NA,TRBV5-1,CASSQSDRYEAFF
TRBJ2-2,TRBD1,NA,TRBV28,CASSPQGAGGELFF
TRBJ1-2,TRBD1,NA,TRBV4-2,CASSQESGAGGEEDYGYTF
TRBJ2-3,TRBD2,few,TRBV10-3,CAISPSGGPLTQYF
TRBJ1-2,NA,NA,TRBV6-5,CASGGRNYGYTF
TRBJ2-7,NA,NA,TRBV6-4,CASSDSPTGPQYF
TRBJ1-1,NA,few,TRBV12-3/TRBV12-4,CASSHHGRIPHEAFF
TRBJ1-4,TRBD1,NA,TRBV3-1,CASSQTGVKLFF
TRBJ1-1,TRBD1,NA,TRBV24-1,CATRDRDGNTEAFF
TRBJ2-2,TRBD2,once,TRBV9,CASSVSGGTGELFF
TRBJ2-2,TRBD2,few,TRBV20-1,CSASALAGPWGELFF
TRBJ2-3,TRBD2,NA,TRBV3-1,CASSRQRGRTDTQYF
TRBJ2-5,TRBD2,NA,TRBV20-1,CSARGLTSGQETQYF
TRBJ2-1,NA,few,TRBV4-2,CASSQVDEQFF
TRBJ2-7,TRBD1,many,TRBV5-1,CASSLGQGRYEQYF
TRBJ2-7,NA,NA,TRBV29-1,CSVEGKSSYEQYF
TRBJ2-3,TRBD1,NA,TRBV6-7,CASSDSGTGGTDTQYF
TRBJ2-1,TRBD2,NA,TRBV12-3/TRBV12-4,CASSPPREGTSGINEQFF
TRBJ1-1,NA,few,TRBV5-1,CASSLVGSENTEAFF
TRBJ2-5,NA,NA,TRBV2,CARRGQETQYF
TRBJ1-1,NA,NA,TRBV12-3/TRBV12-4,CASSPMGGTGAFF
TRBJ2-1,TRBD2,many,TRBV7-2,CASSFVAGAYNEQFF
TRBJ2-6,NA,NA,TRBV7-2,CASSLKSSGANVLTF
TRBJ2-2,NA,NA,TRBV27,CASTQDLTTTTGELFF